This TCR beta chain derives from a study of PD-L1 blockade in urothelial cancer. Specified time point: pretreatment peripheral blood. Trimming took 0 bases from V and 2 from J, leaving 14 bases between them. CDR3 length: 16 amino acids. Germline V gives CDR1 SGDLS, CDR2 YYNGEE. Some clones are missing from TCRdb's copy, which holds only in-frame ones; the method was immunoSEQ multiplex PCR. The data show about 50,000 clones, around four fifths seen once. The rearrangement links TRBV9 to TRBJ2-5; unclear D gene. The starting material was PBMCs, obtained around atezolizumab (anti-PD-L1) treatment. This clonotype was sampled from a man aged 65 to 79 with urothelial cancer. The CDR3 sequence is CASSVGSSWYQETQYF. Written as DNA, the CDR3 is TGTGCCAGCAGCGTAGGGTCTAGTTGGTATCAAGAGACCCAGTACTTC.